The 18 T cell receptor beta chains below all came from one sample that was sequenced in a study of blood T cell repertoires in COVID-19. Data came from immunoSEQ multiplex PCR; TCRdb stores just in-frame clones and leaves some out. Altogether around 210,000 clones are present, around 80% being singletons, with the ten largest covering roughly an eighth. Source material: peripheral blood. These receptors were obtained from a human donor in a cohort sampled during active COVID-19.

This chain uses TRBV7-2 with TRBJ1-5; D remains unclear. Per germline, CDR1 SGHTA and CDR2 FQGNSA. This CDR3 is 14 amino acids long. V lost 5 bases to trimming and J lost 0 bases, with 8 bases between them. This chain's CDR3 is CASSAAISNQPQHF. The CDR3 region has the DNA TGTGCCAGCAGCGCGGCTATTAGCAATCAGCCCCAGCATTTT. The full variable domain, in which reference TRBV7-2 and TRBJ1-5 provide the parts outside the CDR3, is GAGVSQSPSNKVTEKGKDVELRCDPISGHTALYWYRQSLGQGLEFLIYFQGNSAPDKSGLPSDRFSAERTGGSVSTLTIQRTQQEDSAVYLCASSAAISNQPQHFGDGTRLSIL.

This chain uses TRBV7-9 with TRBJ1-2; 8 bases are shared with TRBD1. The CDR3 loop spans 14 amino acids. Trimming removed 4 bases from V and 4 bases from J; junction bases left unmatched: 5. Germline CDR1 and CDR2: SEHNR and FQNEAQ (reference sequence). CDR3 in amino acids: CASSSGGGGYGYTF. The CDR3 nucleotides read TGTGCCAGCAGCTCAGGGGGCGGCGGCTATGGCTACACCTTC.

The CDR3 here is CASSRTSRDTQYF. CDR3 sequence (DNA): TGTGCCAGCTCCAGGACTAGCAGGGATACGCAGTATTTT. The rearrangement links TRBV18 to TRBJ2-3, with 8 bases fitting TRBD2. V dropped 6 bases and J dropped 6; count of bases not matched to a gene: 5. Germline loops: CDR1 KGHSH, CDR2 LQKENI. The CDR3 spans 13 residues.

This clone occurred a few times. The chain couples TRBV30 to TRBJ1-5, with TRBD1 matching 9 bases. Trimming removed 0 bases from V and 2 bases from J; junction bases left unmatched: 5. Germline CDR1 reads GTSNPN; CDR2 reads SVGIG (reference sequence). This CDR3 has 16 amino acids. The CDR3 region has the DNA TGTGCCTGGAGTGTAAAAGGACAGGGGCGCAATCAGCCCCAGCATTTT. Amino acids: CAWSVKGQGRNQPQHF.

The rearrangement joins TRBV11-3 to TRBJ2-1, with TRBD1 identical over 9 bases. Germline lookup yields CDR1 SGHNT and CDR2 YENEEA. The CDR3 covers 15 residues. V lost 5 bases, J lost 6 bases, and 8 bases stayed unmatched. CDR3 residues: CASSETGGGLNEQFF. For the CDR3, the DNA is TGTGCCAGCAGCGAAACAGGGGGCGGCCTCAATGAGCAGTTCTTC.

This chain links TRBV24-1 with TRBJ2-5; possible D gene TRBD2, 7 bases. Germline assignment: CDR1 KGHDR and CDR2 SFDVKD. The CDR3 contains 16 residues. With 8 bases removed from V and 2 bases from J, the gap between germline ends came to 20 bases. For the CDR3, the DNA is TGTGCCACCACAAGAAGGGGGGGGGCGTCACAAGAGACCCAGTACTTC. As protein: CATTRRGGASQETQYF.

V and J are TRBV3-1 (or the pseudogene TRBV3-2) and TRBJ2-7, with a tentative D call TRBD2 (5 bases). The CDR3 is 16 residues long. Per the germline V gene, CDR1 is LGHDT and CDR2 is YNNKEL (reference sequence). V gave up 3 bases and J gave up 2 bases, with 17 bases separating them. The CDR3 is CASSQLSRGNPYEQYF. The CDR3 DNA reads as TGTGCCAGCAGCCAGCTCTCCCGAGGGAACCCCTACGAGCAGTACTTC.

V is TRBV11-2 and J is TRBJ1-1, with 8 bases matching TRBD1. Germline CDR1 and CDR2: SGHAT and FQNNGV. This CDR3 has 16 residues. Trimming removed 2 bases from V and 1 base from J; junction bases left unmatched: 6. The CDR3 here is CASSLLRTGPNTEAFF. The CDR3 region has the DNA TGTGCCAGCAGCTTACTGAGGACAGGGCCGAACACTGAAGCTTTCTTT.

The chain employs TRBV14 and TRBJ2-3, with D possibly matching TRBD1 (6 bases). This CDR3 contains 14 residues. The V gene lost 7 bases and the J gene lost 2 bases, with 13 bases spanning the gap. The germline V gene has CDR1 SGHDN and CDR2 FVKESK. CDR3 amino acids: CASTPRGTTDTQYF. The CDR3, as DNA: TGTGCCAGCACCCCAAGGGGGACCACAGATACGCAGTATTTT.

J is TRBJ2-1 and V is TRBV28; TRBD1 agrees at 9 bases. Germline CDR1 reads MDHEN; CDR2 reads SYDVKM. The CDR3 is made up of 17 amino acids. The V gene end was trimmed by 5 bases and the J gene end by 0 bases; junction bases not matched to a gene: 8. This CDR3 reads CASSTYTGGNSYNEQFF. DNA for the CDR3: TGTGCCAGCAGTACGTACACAGGGGGCAACTCCTACAATGAGCAGTTCTTC.

The rearrangement joins TRBV2 to TRBJ1-2; 7 nucleotides match TRBD1. The germline gives CDR1 SNHLY, CDR2 FYNNEI. V trimming: 6 bases; J trimming: 0 bases; junction bases outside the gene matches: 4. CDR3 length: 14 amino acids. As DNA, the CDR3 is TGTGCCAGCAGGGACAGGTGGGCTAACTATGGCTACACCTTC. Translated, it gives CASRDRWANYGYTF.

This clone was picked up a small number of times. The rearrangement joins TRBV29-1 to TRBJ2-7; 11 bases agree with TRBD2. The CDR3 extends over 15 amino acids. Germline V gene sequence: CDR1 SQVTM, CDR2 ANQGSEA. Trimming removed 6 bases from V and 2 bases from J; junction bases left unmatched: 9. The CDR3 DNA follows: TGCAGCGTCCCTCGGGTAGCGGGAGGGACCTACGAGCAGTACTTC. It is translated as CSVPRVAGGTYEQYF.

The chain recombines TRBV5-1 with TRBJ2-5, with 10 bases aligning to TRBD1. The ends lost 4 bases at V and 3 bases at J; junction bases unmatched: 6. Per germline, CDR1 SGHRS and CDR2 YFSETQ. The CDR3 has 15 residues. CDR3 bases: TGCGCCAGCAGCACGGACAGGGGGATGGAAGAGACCCAGTACTTC. Its protein product is CASSTDRGMEETQYF.

The chain has TRBV18 and TRBJ1-1; 9 positions agree with TRBD1. CDR3 length: 17 amino acids. With 9 bases clipped from V and 1 base from J, the junction kept 15 bases outside the gene matches. Germline values: CDR1 KGHSH, CDR2 LQKENI. For the CDR3, the DNA is TGTGCCAGTCAGACCCGTGGAACAGGGGGCTCGAACACTGAAGCTTTCTTT. Its protein product is CASQTRGTGGSNTEAFF.

The chain couples TRBV9 to TRBJ2-1, with 9 bases identical to TRBD2. Germline CDR1 is SGDLS and CDR2 is YYNGEE. CDR3 size: 16 residues. After removal of 2 bases from V and 2 bases from J, the junction contained 5 bases not matched to a gene. The CDR3 here is CASSVETSGPYNEQFF. CDR3 nucleotides: TGTGCCAGCAGCGTGGAGACTAGCGGCCCCTACAATGAGCAGTTCTTC. The full variable domain, with the rest looked up from reference TRBV9 and TRBJ2-1, is DSGVTQTPKHLITATGQRVTLRCSPRSGDLSVYWYQQSLDQGLQFLIQYYNGEERAKGNILERFSAQQFPDLHSELNLSSLELGDSALYFCASSVETSGPYNEQFFGPGTRLTVL.

The J gene is TRBJ2-5, the V gene TRBV7-2, with 7 nucleotides matching TRBD2. This CDR3 is built from 15 residues. The V gene's germline CDR1 is SGHTA and CDR2 FQGNSA. With 2 bases clipped from V and 5 bases from J, the junction kept 8 bases outside the gene matches. The CDR3: CASSLFAGVGETQYF. DNA of the CDR3: TGTGCCAGCAGCTTATTTGCGGGAGTAGGGGAGACCCAGTACTTC.

The gene calls are TRBV30 and TRBJ2-1; the D gene is possibly TRBD2 (5 bases). The CDR3 spans 14 residues. Germline CDR1 and CDR2: GTSNPN and SVGIG (reference sequence). Trimming shortened V by 0 bases and J by 10 bases, and 16 bases separated the two germline ends. The CDR3 reads CAWSVQSFGGEQFF. The CDR3 DNA reads as TGTGCCTGGAGTGTACAGTCCTTTGGCGGGGAGCAGTTCTTC. Based on the CDR3 plus reference TRBV30 and TRBJ2-1, the full variable domain is SQTIHQWPATLVQPVGSPLSLECTVEGTSNPNLYWYRQAAGRGLQLLFYSVGIGQISSEVPQNLSASRPQDRQFILSSKKLLLSDSGFYLCAWSVQSFGGEQFFGPGTRLTVL.

This clone was picked up many times. Other DNA variants within this sample encode the same CDR3. This sequence joins TRBV19 and TRBJ2-1; maybe TRBD2 (6 bases). V was clipped by 3 bases and J by 3 bases, with 12 bases between them. Per the germline V gene, CDR1 is LNHDA and CDR2 is SQIVND (reference sequence). The CDR3 loop spans 15 amino acids. The CDR3 loop reads CASSIPSAHYNEQFF. CDR3 nucleotide sequence: TGTGCCAGTAGTATCCCTAGCGCCCACTACAATGAGCAGTTCTTC.